This T cell receptor beta chain was recovered during a study of T cells in Graves' hyperthyroidism and ophthalmopathy. Study results and limitations: Expanded thyroid clonotypes (above 0.001) were mostly also found in blood.

V was pared by 1 base and J by 4 bases, with 10 bases between. Germline V gene lookup returns CDR1 GTSNPN and CDR2 SVGIG (reference sequence). The CDR3 has 13 amino acids. In its sample, this clonotype was seen a few times. What it binds is unknown. The conserved phenylalanine or tryptophan normally closing the CDR3 is absent here, so this likely arose from a read error. TCR beta CDR3 regions were amplified from RNA. The HTBI primer set served for first-round RT-PCR of the TCR CDR3. TCRdb itself ran the multiplex PCR reads through MiXCR, one entry per CDR3 protein. The data contain 400,000 to 500,000 distinct CDR3 sequences, 13% to 15% of them seen just once; the ten biggest clones take up less than 20%. Not enrolled were patients with uncontrolled infection, other autoimmune disease, pregnancy or lactation.

Material: blood. The chain employs TRBV30 and TRBJ1-2; the D gene is possibly TRBD1 (6 bases). This clonotype was sampled from a young woman with Graves' hyperthyroidism. CDR3 nucleotide sequence: TGTGCCTGGAGTGGGGGGGGCTTCTATGGCTACACCCTC. This encodes CAWSGGGFYGYTL.